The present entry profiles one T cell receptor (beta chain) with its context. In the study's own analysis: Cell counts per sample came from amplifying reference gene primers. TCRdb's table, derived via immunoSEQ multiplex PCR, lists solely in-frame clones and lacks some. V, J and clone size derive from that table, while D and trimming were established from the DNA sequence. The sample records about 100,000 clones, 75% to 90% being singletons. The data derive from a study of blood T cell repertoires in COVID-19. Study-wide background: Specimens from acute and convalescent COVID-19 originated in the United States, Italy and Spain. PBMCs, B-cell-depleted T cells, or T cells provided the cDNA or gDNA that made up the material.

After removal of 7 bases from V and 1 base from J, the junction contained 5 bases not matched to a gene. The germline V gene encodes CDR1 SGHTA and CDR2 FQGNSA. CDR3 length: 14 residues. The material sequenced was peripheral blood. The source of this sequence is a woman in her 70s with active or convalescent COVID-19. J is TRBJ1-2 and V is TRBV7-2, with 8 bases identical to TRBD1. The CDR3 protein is CASIRTGLNYGYTF. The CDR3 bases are TGTGCCAGCATCCGGACAGGGCTTAACTATGGCTACACCTTC.